This T cell receptor (beta chain) comes out of a study of human T cells and chemical hapten exposure. Overall study findings and caveats: No change in TCRs above 1 in 1000 frequency was produced by DPC sensitization.

A word on this clonotype: Its antigen is not known. Given a much more abundant clone one base away, this may be a read error.

The CDR3 sequence is 14 residues long. MiXCR, applied by TCRdb to the RACE reads, yields one record per CDR3 protein. This sample has 300,000 to 450,000 distinct CDR3 sequences, with approximately 5.1% found just once. As for time point: pre-sensitization, week 0. Treatment given: therapeutic diphenylcyclopropenone sensitization with weekly scalp DPC. V and J are TRBV12-3 or TRBV12-4 and TRBJ2-2; D might be TRBD2 (6 bases). The sequence derives from a woman between 45 and 60 years old with alopecia areata. Some clones in this sample may be carry-over from other donors' samples. The sample here was whole blood, taken in connection with sensitization to the hapten diphenylcyclopropenone (DPC). The CDR3 DNA sequence: TGTGCCAGCAGTCCTTCGTGGGTCGCCGGGGGGCTGTTTTTT. Amino acids: CASSPSWVAGGLFF.